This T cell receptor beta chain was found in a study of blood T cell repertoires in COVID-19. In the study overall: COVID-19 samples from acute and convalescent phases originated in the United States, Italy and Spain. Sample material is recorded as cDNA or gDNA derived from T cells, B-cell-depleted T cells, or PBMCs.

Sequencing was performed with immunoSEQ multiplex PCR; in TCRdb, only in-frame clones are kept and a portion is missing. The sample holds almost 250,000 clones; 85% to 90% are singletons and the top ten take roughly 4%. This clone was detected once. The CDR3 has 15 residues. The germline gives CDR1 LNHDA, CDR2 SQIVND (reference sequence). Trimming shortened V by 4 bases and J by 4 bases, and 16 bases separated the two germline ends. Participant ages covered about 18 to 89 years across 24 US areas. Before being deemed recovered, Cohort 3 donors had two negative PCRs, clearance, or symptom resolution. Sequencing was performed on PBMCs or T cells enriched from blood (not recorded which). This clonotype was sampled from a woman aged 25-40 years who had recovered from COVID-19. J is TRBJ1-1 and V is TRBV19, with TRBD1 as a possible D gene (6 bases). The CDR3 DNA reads TGTGCCAGTAGTACCGGACAGAGACCCAGCACTGAAGCTTTCTTT. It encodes CASSTGQRPSTEAFF.